The 22 T cell receptor beta chains given below trace back to one sample, sequenced in a study of control samples from healthy donors and cancer patients. Here immunoSEQ multiplex PCR was the method, and the copy in TCRdb shows in-frame clones only, minus some. The sample lists 130,000 or so clones, roughly 94% seen once, with less than 15% in the top ten. The sample comprised blood. Receptor source: a man aged 40-49 years in good health.

This clone was recorded only once. V usage is TRBV13 and J usage is TRBJ1-4; D is unresolved. Looked up from germline, CDR1 is PRHDT and CDR2 is FYEKMQ (reference sequence). Trimming took off 0 bases at V and 7 bases at J, with 9 bases between the two ends. This CDR3 region has 14 residues. The CDR3 DNA is TGTGCCAGCAGCTTAGGGACGGACGCTGAAAAACTGTTTTTT. Its translation is CASSLGTDAEKLFF.

The rearrangement uses TRBV5-1 and TRBJ2-7; D may correspond to TRBD1 or TRBD2 (7 bases each). CDR3 length: 16 residues. From germline, CDR1 is SGHRS and CDR2 YFSETQ. Trimming stripped 2 bases from V and 4 bases from J, with 19 bases between. Here the CDR3 reads CASSFDLSRGGYEQYF. The DNA for the CDR3 is TGCGCCAGCAGCTTCGACCTCTCCAGGGGGGGATACGAGCAGTACTTC. Complete variable domain (other parts from reference TRBV5-1 and TRBJ2-7): KAGVTQTPRYLIKTRGQQVTLSCSPISGHRSVSWYQQTPGQGLQFLFEYFSETQRNKGNFPGRFSGRQFSNSRSEMNVSTLELGDSALYLCASSFDLSRGGYEQYFGPGTRLTVT.

The rearrangement links TRBV24-1 to TRBJ1-1, with D hard to call. The CDR3 contains 12 residues. CDR1 KGHDR and CDR2 SFDVKD come from the germline V gene. V was shortened by 10 bases and J by 4 bases, with 12 bases between the two germline ends. The CDR3 coding sequence is TGTGCCACGGCTAACAGCGGCACTGAAGCTTTCTTT. Its protein is CATANSGTEAFF.

The rearrangement joins TRBV28 to TRBJ1-3; perhaps TRBD1 as D (5 bases). V was pared by 6 bases and J by 12 bases, with 21 bases between. CDR3 size: 14 residues. The germline V gene encodes CDR1 MDHEN and CDR2 SYDVKM. The CDR3 sequence is CASSKPDSGASIYF. The CDR3 DNA sequence: TGTGCCAGCAGCAAACCCGACAGCGGGGCAAGCATATATTTT. Filled out from reference TRBV28 and TRBJ1-3, the complete variable domain reads DVKVTQSSRYLVKRTGEKVFLECVQDMDHENMFWYRQDPGLGLRLIYFSYDVKMKEKGDIPEGYSVSREKKERFSLILESASTNQTSMYLCASSKPDSGASIYFGEGSWLTVV.

The chain carries TRBV9 and TRBJ1-3; D is perhaps TRBD1 (5 bases). Germline values: CDR1 SGDLS, CDR2 YYNGEE. The CDR3 is made up of 18 amino acids. V was trimmed by 4 bases and J by 4 bases, leaving 24 bases between them. CDR3: CASSPKGGVAGSGNTIYF. CDR3 in DNA: TGTGCCAGCAGCCCCAAAGGTGGAGTGGCAGGGTCCGGAAACACCATATATTTT.

The V gene is TRBV7-9, the J gene TRBJ1-3; 8 bases align to TRBD1. CDR1 SEHNR and CDR2 FQNEAQ come from the germline V gene (reference sequence). Germline trimming cut 5 bases from V and 4 bases from J; bases unmatched to any gene: 7. The CDR3 covers 15 residues. The chain's CDR3 is CASSAMTGAGNTIYF. CDR3 DNA sequence: TGTGCCAGCAGCGCTATGACAGGGGCAGGAAACACCATATATTTT.

The V and J genes are TRBV6-6 and TRBJ2-2; 8 bases align to TRBD1. This CDR3 comprises 16 residues. The germline V gene encodes CDR1 MNHNY and CDR2 SVGAGI (reference sequence). V shed 5 bases and J 6 bases; nucleotides not matched to a gene: 11. The CDR3 DNA is TGTGCCAGCAGTGCACCGGGACAGGTTTTGGCCGGGGAGCTGTTTTTT. Amino acid sequence: CASSAPGQVLAGELFF.

The V gene is TRBV11-1, the J gene TRBJ2-7; D gene unclear. The V gene lost 0 bases and the J gene lost 0 bases, with 12 bases spanning the gap. Germline CDR1 is SGHAT and CDR2 is FQDESV (reference sequence). The CDR3 is made up of 16 amino acids. This CDR3 is CASSLATPQSSYEQYF. The CDR3 DNA reads TGTGCCAGCAGCTTAGCGACCCCCCAGAGCTCCTACGAGCAGTACTTC. The entire variable domain, with the rest obtained from reference TRBV11-1 and TRBJ2-7, is as follows: EAEVAQSPRYKITEKSQAVAFWCDPISGHATLYWYRQILGQGPELLVQFQDESVVDDSQLPKDRFSAERLKGVDSTLKIQPAELGDSAMYLCASSLATPQSSYEQYFGPGTRLTVT.

This chain connects TRBV2 to TRBJ2-2; possible D gene TRBD2, 6 bases. The V gene's germline CDR1 is SNHLY and CDR2 FYNNEI. V lost 5 bases, J lost 2 bases, and 12 bases lay in between. The CDR3 extends over 15 amino acids. CDR3 coding DNA: TGTGCCAGCAGTCGGGGACTTCGCAACACCGGGGAGCTGTTTTTT. Amino acid sequence: CASSRGLRNTGELFF.

The V call is TRBV11-3, the J call TRBJ1-5, with a possible D match to TRBD1 (5 bases). The CDR3 consists of 14 residues. From germline, CDR1 is SGHNT and CDR2 YENEEA. V shed 5 bases and J shed 7 bases, with 15 bases lying between them. The CDR3 loop reads CASSKEGGEQPQHF. The CDR3 nucleotides read TGTGCCAGCAGCAAAGAGGGAGGGGAGCAGCCCCAGCATTTT.

This chain uses TRBV7-9 with TRBJ1-2; 8 bases map to TRBD1. CDR1 and CDR2 from the germline V gene are SEHNR and FQNEAQ (reference sequence). V shed 5 bases and J 1 base; nucleotides not matched to a gene: 3. CDR3 length equals 14 residues. The CDR3 DNA sequence: TGTGCCAGCAGCATGGACAGGGTTAACTATGGCTACACCTTC. As protein: CASSMDRVNYGYTF.

This chain joins TRBV2 and TRBJ1-5; 12 nucleotides agree with TRBD1. The CDR3 has 17 residues. The germline V gene has CDR1 SNHLY and CDR2 FYNNEI. V was clipped by 3 bases and J by 6 bases; unmatched bases: 9. DNA of the CDR3: TGTGCCAGCAGTGAGGGATTAGGGACAGGGGGCTTTCAGCCCCAGCATTTT. Protein: CASSEGLGTGGFQPQHF. The whole variable domain, filled in from reference TRBV2 and TRBJ1-5, reads EPEVTQTPSHQVTQMGQEVILRCVPISNHLYFYWYRQILGQKVEFLVSFYNNEISEKSEIFDDQFSVERPDGSNFTLKIRSTKLEDSAMYFCASSEGLGTGGFQPQHFGDGTRLSIL.

The chain recombines TRBV9 with TRBJ2-1, with 9 bases lining up with TRBD2. With V trimmed by 4 bases and J by 4 bases, 6 bases remained unmatched. From germline, CDR1 is SGDLS and CDR2 YYNGEE. The CDR3 spans 15 residues. The CDR3 DNA follows: TGTGCCAGCAGCTTACGCGGGGGGGTGTACAATGAGCAGTTCTTC. It encodes CASSLRGGVYNEQFF.

This clone has just one count. The chain combines TRBV6-5 with TRBJ1-5, with unresolved D. V was clipped by 5 bases and J by 5 bases, with 10 bases between them. The CDR3 totals 13 residues. Per germline, CDR1 MNHEY and CDR2 SVGAGI. CDR3 nucleotides: TGTGCCAGCAGTCCCGGTCGGTATCAGCCCCAGCATTTT. It codes for CASSPGRYQPQHF.

This clone was seen a few times. This chain joins TRBV12-3 or TRBV12-4 and TRBJ1-6; D is undetermined. The germline V and J ends were trimmed by 3 bases and 8 bases, with 8 bases remaining between them. This CDR3 spans 13 amino acids. In nucleotides, the CDR3 is TGTGCCAGCAGTTTTATGCTGGATTCACCCCTCCACTTT. It yields the protein CASSFMLDSPLHF.

The chain is built from TRBV7-3 and TRBJ1-1, with TRBD1 matching over 8 bases. The germline gives CDR1 SGHTA, CDR2 FQGTGA. This CDR3 has 14 residues. J was trimmed by 7 bases and V by 4 bases; bases with no gene match: 8. This CDR3 reads CASSSGDGQGEAFF. In DNA form, the CDR3 reads TGTGCCAGCAGCTCAGGGGATGGACAGGGTGAAGCTTTCTTT.

The rearrangement joins TRBV7-3 to TRBJ2-7; the D is unclear. Germline V CDR1 and CDR2: SGHTA, FQGTGA. Deletions cut 2 bases from V and 1 base from J, with 6 bases between. The CDR3 totals 13 residues. The CDR3 protein is CASSLEESYEQYF. The CDR3 bases are TGTGCCAGCAGCTTAGAGGAATCCTACGAGCAGTACTTC. Full variable domain (rest looked up from reference TRBV7-3 and TRBJ2-7): GAGVSQTPSNKVTEKGKYVELRCDPISGHTALYWYRQSLGQGPEFLIYFQGTGAADDSGLPNDRFFAVRPEGSVSTLKIQRTERGDSAVYLCASSLEESYEQYFGPGTRLTVT.

This clone is a singleton in its sample. The genes are TRBV11-2 and TRBJ2-1, with D perhaps assigned TRBD1 or TRBD2 (5 bases each). Germline-derived CDR1 and CDR2 are SGHAT and FQNNGV. The V end lost 1 base, the J end lost 2 bases, and 12 bases lay between the germline ends. The CDR3 sequence is 16 residues long. The DNA for the CDR3 is TGTGCCAGCAGCTTAGCTCCGGGGCCCACCTACAATGAGCAGTTCTTC. It codes for CASSLAPGPTYNEQFF.

This clone was picked up one time. The chain links TRBV11-2 to TRBJ2-7; TRBD2 aligns across 9 bases. This CDR3 region has 12 residues. V dropped 8 bases and J dropped 3; count of bases not matched to a gene: 2. CDR1 and CDR2 (germline): SGHAT, FQNNGV. The CDR3 DNA is TGTGCCAGCGAGCGGGGGGACTACGAGCAGTACTTC. This sequence encodes CASERGDYEQYF.

This clone was recorded a few times. The chain uses TRBV2 and TRBJ2-1; TRBD2 matches 8 bases. There are 16 residues in the CDR3. Germline V gene data show CDR1 as SNHLY and CDR2 as FYNNEI. V lost 1 base to trimming and J lost 3 bases; unmatched junction nucleotides: 5. The CDR3 reads CASSEGVAGFYNEQFF. In DNA, the CDR3 is TGTGCCAGCAGTGAAGGGGTAGCGGGATTCTACAATGAGCAGTTCTTC.

V gene TRBV6-5 combines with J gene TRBJ2-1; D possibly uses TRBD1 or TRBD2 (5 bases each). Germline V CDR1 and CDR2: MNHEY, SVGAGI. The CDR3 has 13 amino acids. The V and J ends lost 8 bases and 12 bases respectively, with 20 bases between them. The CDR3 DNA reads as TGTGCCAGCCGGATCTCCCTACTTGGGGGGCAGTTCTTC. As protein: CASRISLLGGQFF.

The chain is built from TRBV28 and TRBJ1-1; D is uncertain. The CDR3 is 16 amino acids. The V gene's germline CDR1 is MDHEN and CDR2 SYDVKM. Trimming pared 7 bases from V and 2 bases from J, leaving 20 bases between. The chain's CDR3 is CASTPSGTPKNTEAFF. The DNA of the CDR3 is TGTGCCAGCACCCCTTCCGGCACCCCCAAAAACACTGAAGCTTTCTTT. Full variable domain (missing parts from reference TRBV28 and TRBJ1-1): DVKVTQSSRYLVKRTGEKVFLECVQDMDHENMFWYRQDPGLGLRLIYFSYDVKMKEKGDIPEGYSVSREKKERFSLILESASTNQTSMYLCASTPSGTPKNTEAFFGQGTRLTVV.